The TCR beta chain described here comes from a study of shared clonotypes between healthy human individuals. General study points: The sole specimen, blood, was sampled, and tissue repertoires likely differ. On the whole, naive subsets had larger estimated richness than memory subsets had.

Per the study methods: Because ImmunoSEQ provided only junction sequences with no quality scores, the filtering differed. The method was immunoSEQ multiplex PCR; TCRdb's version includes in-frame clones alone and lacks a portion of them. D and trimming come from the DNA, and the V and J calls and clone size come from that table. Among approximately 2.5 million clones, approximately 92% were seen once, and the ten largest hold around 0.15%. The CDR3 spans 14 residues. With 9 bases removed from V and 3 bases from J, the gap between germline ends came to 18 bases. Remarks on this clone: Its antigen is still unknown.

The chain links TRBV6-7 to TRBJ2-7; D may be TRBD2 (7 bases). TRBV6-7 is an open reading frame, and its role is uncertain. The clonotype originates from a man between 18 and 35 years old in good health. Material: naive CD4+ T cells sorted from blood. Specified subset: CD45RA+ positively selected. In DNA form, the CDR3 reads TGTGCCAGGGTGCCGGGAGGACAGCTCTACGAGCAGTACTTC. It codes for CARVPGGQLYEQYF.